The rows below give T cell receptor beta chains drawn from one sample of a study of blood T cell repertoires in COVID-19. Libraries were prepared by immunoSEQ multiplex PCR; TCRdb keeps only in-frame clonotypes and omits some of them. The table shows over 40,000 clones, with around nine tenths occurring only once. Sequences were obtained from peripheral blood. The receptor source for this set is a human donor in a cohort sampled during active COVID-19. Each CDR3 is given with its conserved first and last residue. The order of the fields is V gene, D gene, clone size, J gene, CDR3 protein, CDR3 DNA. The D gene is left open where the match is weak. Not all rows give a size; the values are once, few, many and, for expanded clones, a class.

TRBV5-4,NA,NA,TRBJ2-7,CASSPTSSRQNSYEQYF,TGTGCCAGCAGTCCAACCTCTTCTCGACAGAACTCCTACGAGCAGTACTTC
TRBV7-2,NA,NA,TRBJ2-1,CASSPVAEIYNEQFF,TGTGCCAGCAGCCCCGTAGCGGAGATCTACAATGAGCAGTTCTTC
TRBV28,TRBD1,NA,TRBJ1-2,CASSSRDRGSYGYTF,TGTGCCAGCAGTTCCAGAGACAGGGGTTCCTATGGCTACACCTTC
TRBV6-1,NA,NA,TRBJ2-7,CASSEVRGNYEQYF,TGTGCCAGCAGTGAAGTGAGGGGGAACTACGAGCAGTACTTC
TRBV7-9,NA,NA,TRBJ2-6,CASSLPYSGANVLTF,TGTGCCAGCAGCTTACCGTACTCTGGGGCCAACGTCCTGACTTTC
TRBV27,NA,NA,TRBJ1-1,CASSSLSSDTEAFF,TGTGCCAGCAGTTCGCTTAGTTCGGACACTGAAGCTTTCTTT
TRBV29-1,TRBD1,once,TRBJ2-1,CSVEEPPGTGRIF,TGCAGCGTTGAAGAGCCCCCCGGGACAGGGCGGATCTTC
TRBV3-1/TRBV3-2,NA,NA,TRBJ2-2,CASSPQWGSGGELFF,TGTGCCAGCAGCCCCCAGTGGGGCTCGGGCGGGGAGCTGTTTTTT
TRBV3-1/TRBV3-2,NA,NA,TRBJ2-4,CASSQFGGGVKNIQYF,TGTGCCAGCAGCCAGTTTGGAGGAGGGGTCAAAAACATTCAGTACTTC
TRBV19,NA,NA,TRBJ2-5,CASSIGQGSQETQYF,TGTGCCAGTAGTATCGGGCAGGGGTCCCAAGAGACCCAGTACTTC
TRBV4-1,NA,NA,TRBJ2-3,CASSQEGGRVQTGTQYF,TGCGCCAGCAGCCAAGAAGGTGGCAGGGTGCAAACAGGTACGCAGTATTTT
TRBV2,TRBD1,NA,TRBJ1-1,CASTPLRTGNTEAFF,TGTGCCAGCACACCATTAAGGACAGGGAACACTGAAGCTTTCTTT
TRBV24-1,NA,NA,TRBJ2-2,CATSDNDYTGELFF,TGTGCCACCAGTGATAACGACTACACCGGGGAGCTGTTTTTT
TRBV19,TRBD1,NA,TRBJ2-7,CASRDRGNYEQYF,TGTGCCAGCCGAGACAGGGGTAACTACGAGCAGTACTTC
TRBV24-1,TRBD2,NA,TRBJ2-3,CATSGITAGGPDTQYF,TGTGCCACCAGTGGGATTACGGCGGGAGGGCCAGATACGCAGTATTTT
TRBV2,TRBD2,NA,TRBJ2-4,CASSTSGSLAKNIQYF,TGTGCCAGCAGTACTAGCGGATCTCTAGCCAAAAACATTCAGTACTTC
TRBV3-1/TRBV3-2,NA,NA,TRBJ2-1,CASPDRKGVQFF,TGTGCCAGCCCAGACAGGAAGGGTGTGCAGTTCTTC
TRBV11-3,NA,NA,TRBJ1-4,CASSLTYRNEKLFF,TGTGCCAGCAGCTTAACTTACAGAAATGAAAAACTGTTTTTT
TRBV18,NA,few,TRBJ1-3,CASSPKPERGNTIYF,TGTGCCAGCTCCCCAAAGCCTGAGAGGGGAAACACCATATATTTT
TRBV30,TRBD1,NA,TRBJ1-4,CACHRTGNEKLFF,TGTGCCTGTCATAGGACAGGGAATGAAAAACTGTTTTTT
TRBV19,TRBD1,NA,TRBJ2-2,CASSIPGTGGVGELFF,TGTGCCAGTAGTATCCCCGGGACAGGGGGCGTCGGGGAGCTGTTTTTT
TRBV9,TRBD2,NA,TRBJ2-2,CASTPGRGDTGELFF,TGTGCCAGCACCCCAGGCCGGGGGGATACCGGGGAGCTGTTTTTT
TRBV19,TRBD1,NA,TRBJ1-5,CASSTDRGYNQPQHF,TGTGCCAGTAGTACTGACAGGGGGTACAATCAGCCCCAGCATTTT
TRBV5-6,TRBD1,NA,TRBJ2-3,CASSYPGQGFADTQYF,TGTGCCAGCAGCTACCCGGGACAGGGTTTCGCAGATACGCAGTATTTT
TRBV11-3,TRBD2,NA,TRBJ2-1,CASSLGLAGDNEQFF,TGTGCCAGCAGCTTAGGACTAGCGGGCGACAATGAGCAGTTCTTC
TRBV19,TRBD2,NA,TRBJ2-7,CASSPGLAGVGSYEQYF,TGTGCCAGTAGTCCCGGACTAGCGGGTGTGGGCTCCTACGAGCAGTACTTC
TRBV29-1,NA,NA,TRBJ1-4,CSVAGGLNEKLFF,TGCAGCGTTGCAGGTGGGCTTAATGAAAAACTGTTTTTT
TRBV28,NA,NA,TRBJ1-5,CASSLGGYSNQPQHF,TGTGCCAGCAGTCTAGGGGGTTACAGCAATCAGCCCCAGCATTTT
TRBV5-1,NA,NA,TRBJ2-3,CASSLGASTDTQYF,TGCGCCAGCAGCTTGGGGGCTAGCACAGATACGCAGTATTTT
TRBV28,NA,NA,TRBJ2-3,CASSLDPGLADTQYF,TGTGCCAGCAGTTTGGATCCGGGATTAGCAGATACGCAGTATTTT
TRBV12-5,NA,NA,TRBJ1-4,CASGPGGVPGEKLFF,TGTGCTAGTGGGCCCGGTGGGGTACCAGGGGAAAAACTGTTTTTT
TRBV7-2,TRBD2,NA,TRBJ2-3,CASSPAGASTDTQYF,TGTGCCAGCAGCCCAGCGGGAGCTAGCACAGATACGCAGTATTTT
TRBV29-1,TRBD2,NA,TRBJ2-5,CSGGGVQETQYF,TGCAGCGGCGGGGGGGTCCAAGAGACCCAGTACTTC
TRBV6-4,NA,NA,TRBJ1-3,CASSSTGLRSGNTIYF,TGTGCCAGCAGCTCTACAGGGCTACGCTCTGGAAACACCATATATTTT
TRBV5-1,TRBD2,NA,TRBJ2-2,CASTLAGPTGELFF,TGCGCCAGCACCCTAGCGGGACCCACCGGGGAGCTGTTTTTT
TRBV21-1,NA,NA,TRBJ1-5,CASSKTSGVINQPQHF,TGTGCCAGCAGCAAAACCTCGGGTGTGATCAATCAGCCCCAGCATTTT
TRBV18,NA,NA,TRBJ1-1,CASSDQGRGTEAFF,TGTGCCAGCTCGGACCAAGGGAGGGGCACTGAAGCTTTCTTT
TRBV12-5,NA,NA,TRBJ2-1,CASGLGGQLPFF,TGTGCTAGTGGTTTGGGAGGGCAGTTGCCGTTCTTC
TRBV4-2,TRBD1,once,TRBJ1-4,CASSLNARGTNEKLFF,TGTGCCAGCAGCCTAAATGCCAGGGGGACTAATGAAAAACTGTTTTTT
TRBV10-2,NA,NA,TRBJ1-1,CATRQNLNTEAFF,TGCGCCACCAGACAGAATTTGAACACTGAAGCTTTCTTT
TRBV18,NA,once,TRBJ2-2,CASSPISEMGADTGELFF,TGTGCCAGCTCACCAATCTCAGAAATGGGGGCAGACACCGGGGAGCTGTTTTTT
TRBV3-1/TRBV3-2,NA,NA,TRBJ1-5,CASSQSRGGLRPQHF,TGTGCCAGCAGCCAATCCCGCGGGGGCCTCCGGCCCCAGCATTTT
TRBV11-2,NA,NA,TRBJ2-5,CASSPRGETQYF,TGTGCCAGCAGCCCAAGGGGCGAGACCCAGTACTTC
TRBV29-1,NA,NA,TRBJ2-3,CSVDSGSRGTDTQYF,TGCAGCGTTGACTCAGGAAGCAGAGGCACAGATACGCAGTATTTT
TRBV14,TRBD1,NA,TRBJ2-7,CASSQGQGGSYEQYF,TGTGCCAGCAGCCAGGGACAGGGCGGGTCCTACGAGCAGTACTTC
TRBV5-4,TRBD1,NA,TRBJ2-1,CASSPPFGQGGSDEQFF,TGTGCCAGCAGTCCTCCCTTTGGACAGGGTGGGAGCGATGAGCAGTTCTTC
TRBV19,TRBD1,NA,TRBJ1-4,CASVGTGGNEKLFF,TGTGCCAGCGTGGGGACAGGCGGTAATGAAAAACTGTTTTTT
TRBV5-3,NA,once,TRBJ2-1,CARSLGGTGRNNEQFF,TGTGCCAGAAGCTTGGGCGGGACGGGGCGAAACAATGAGCAGTTCTTC
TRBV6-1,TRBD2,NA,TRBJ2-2,CASSELAGAGELFF,TGTGCCAGCAGTGAACTAGCGGGAGCTGGGGAGCTGTTTTTT
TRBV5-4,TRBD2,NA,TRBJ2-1,CASSGSGGYSYNEQFF,TGTGCCAGCAGCGGCTCGGGGGGGTACTCCTACAATGAGCAGTTCTTC
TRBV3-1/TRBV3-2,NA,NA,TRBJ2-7,CASSPTEKYEQYF,TGTGCCAGCAGCCCGACAGAAAAATACGAGCAGTACTTC
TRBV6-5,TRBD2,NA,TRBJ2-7,CASRGSGGSYEQYF,TGTGCCAGCAGGGGTAGCGGGGGTTCCTACGAGCAGTACTTC
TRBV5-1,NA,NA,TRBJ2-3,CASSLPTSTDTQYF,TGCGCCAGCAGCCTGCCTACTAGCACAGATACGCAGTATTTT
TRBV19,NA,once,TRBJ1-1,CASSIDSDTPTEAFF,TGTGCCAGTAGTATAGATTCTGACACCCCCACTGAAGCTTTCTTT
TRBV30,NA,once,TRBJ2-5,CAWSGQVQETQYF,TGTGCCTGGAGTGGGCAAGTTCAAGAGACCCAGTACTTC
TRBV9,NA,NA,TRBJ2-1,CASSVESRYNEQFF,TGTGCCAGCAGCGTAGAGAGCAGGTACAATGAGCAGTTCTTC
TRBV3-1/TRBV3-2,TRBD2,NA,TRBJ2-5,CASSHIRDYPVETQYF,TGTGCCAGCAGCCACATCCGGGACTATCCAGTAGAGACCCAGTACTTC